Listed here is a single T cell receptor (beta chain). Profiled with immunoSEQ multiplex PCR; TCRdb holds only in-frame clones, not every one. The table lists about 250,000 clones, 86% of them singletons. The data belong to a study of blood T cell repertoires in COVID-19. The wider study: Collection of acute and convalescent COVID-19 samples took place in the United States, Italy and Spain.

The germline V gene encodes CDR1 LGHDT and CDR2 YNNKEL (reference sequence). CDR3 length: 17 residues. After removal of 0 bases from V and 2 bases from J, the junction contained 8 bases not matched to a gene. This receptor was identified in an older woman who had recovered from COVID-19. The genes are TRBV3-1 (or the pseudogene TRBV3-2) and TRBJ2-3, with 7 bases fitting TRBD2. The material sequenced was peripheral blood. The CDR3 DNA reads TGTGCCAGCAGCCAAGAGGAAAGCGGGGCGGACACAGATACGCAGTATTTT. Translated: CASSQEESGADTDTQYF.